There are a few counts of the clone carrying this T cell receptor (beta chain). Sequenced by immunoSEQ multiplex PCR; TCRdb stores in-frame clones only, minus some. Of roughly 100,000 clones detected, around nine tenths appear once; the ten largest clones hold 15% to 20%. This sample is drawn from a study of PD-1 blockade in classical Hodgkin lymphoma. V shed 0 bases and J 1 base; nucleotides not matched to a gene: 3. The germline V gene encodes CDR1 LNHNV and CDR2 YYDKDF (reference sequence). This CDR3 has 15 residues. Indicated time point: cycle 4 day 1 (C4D1), after less than 7 weeks of nivolumab. Autologous stem cell transplantation was followed by relapse in every patient, and brentuximab vedotin exposure varied.

Sequencing used peripheral blood mononuclear cells (PBMCs), obtained before the fourth cycle of nivolumab. The chain uses TRBV15 and TRBJ2-7; 7 nucleotides line up with TRBD1. The sequence came from a human donor with classical Hodgkin lymphoma. CDR3 amino acids: CATSREQGESYEQYF. Written as DNA, the CDR3 is TGTGCCACCAGCAGAGAGCAGGGGGAATCCTACGAGCAGTACTTC.